Listed below are T cell receptor beta chains from one sample, sequenced in a study of OX40 agonist ivuxolimab in advanced cancers. TCRdb's table, derived via immunoSEQ multiplex PCR, lists solely in-frame clones and lacks some. The sample lists under 70,000 clones, about 93% occurring once. Sequencing was performed on CD4+ or CD8+ T cells sorted from blood, taken in a trial of the OX40 agonist ivuxolimab. Receptor source: an adult with an advanced solid tumor such as melanoma, head and neck, liver or kidney cancer. Both conserved end residues are trimmed from each CDR3.

j_call,v_call,cdr3_aa
TRBJ1-2,TRBV19,ASSLPRDRVYGYT
TRBJ1-1,TRBV12-5,ASGLVTGREAF
TRBJ2-1,TRBV4-1,ASSQWAGRDEQF
TRBJ1-2,TRBV10-1,ASRPPGQLLNGYT
TRBJ1-2,TRBV29-1,SPGGCRGDGYT
TRBJ2-3,TRBV29-1,SAFPITDTQY
TRBJ2-1,TRBV7-6,ASSLAGGTIEQF
TRBJ2-7,TRBV19,ASSHRTATYEQY
TRBJ1-1,TRBV9,ASSPWDGTEAF
TRBJ2-7,TRBV11-3,ASSLGGEAGEQY
TRBJ2-7,TRBV4-3,ASSQDRAAYEQY
TRBJ2-7,TRBV11-2,ATPGQGGYEQY
TRBJ2-7,TRBV7-8,ASSNGLSYEQY
TRBJ2-1,TRBV9,ASSQTGGSYNEQF
TRBJ1-6,TRBV15,ATSSPLAGWNSPLH
TRBJ2-7,TRBV10-3,AISESGVAVPGRY
TRBJ1-5,TRBV18,ASSPPGNQPQH
TRBJ1-2,TRBV5-6,ASSIGNLGPYGYT
TRBJ2-1,TRBV7-9,ASRVTSGQNEQF
TRBJ1-6,TRBV5-1,ASSLVADSPLH
TRBJ2-7,TRBV5-1,ASSPGTRGEQY
.,TRBV4-3,ASSQGRPYEQY
TRBJ1-6,TRBV5-3,ARSLGCYPTNSPLH
TRBJ2-1,TRBV7-3,ASSSLINNEQF